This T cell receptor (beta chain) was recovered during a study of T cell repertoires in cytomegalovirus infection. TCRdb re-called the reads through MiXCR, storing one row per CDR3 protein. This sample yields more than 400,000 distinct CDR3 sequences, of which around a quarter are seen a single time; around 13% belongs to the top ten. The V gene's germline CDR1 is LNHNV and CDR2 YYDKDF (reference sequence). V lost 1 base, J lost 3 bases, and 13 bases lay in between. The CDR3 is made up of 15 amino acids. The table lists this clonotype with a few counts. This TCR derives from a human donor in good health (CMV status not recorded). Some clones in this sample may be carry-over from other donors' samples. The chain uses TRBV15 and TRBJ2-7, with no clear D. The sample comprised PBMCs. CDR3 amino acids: CATSRGPAGIYEQYF. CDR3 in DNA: TGTGCCACCAGCAGAGGTCCCGCAGGAATCTACGAGCAGTACTTC.